This entry describes one T cell receptor beta chain. Its antigen is undetermined. Both TCR beta VDJ combination and CDR3 sequence profiling were carried out. Genomic DNA was the template for this profiling. One entry per CDR3 protein, called by TCRdb with MiXCR from the reads. The sample lists 150,000 or so distinct CDR3 sequences; roughly half were seen once. The sample is drawn from a study of CD8+CD57+ T cells in acquired aplastic anemia. Study-wide context: CD4+ and CD8+ cells, once sorted, gave DNA averaging around 3.4 ug. Regarding the study as a whole: Patients and controls turned out to have approximately 29 CD8+ CDR3 sequences in common.

Sequencing involved patients with CD8+CD57+ cell expansion previously shown by flow cytometry. Acquired aplastic anemia of severe grade affected all patients. The CDR3 is 14 amino acids. Trimming took 5 bases from V and 0 from J, leaving 11 bases between them. Germline V gene sequence: CDR1 DFQATT, CDR2 SNEGSKA (reference sequence). The chain combines TRBV20-1 with TRBJ1-5, with no clear D. This sequence was found in a human donor with aplastic anemia. The sequenced material came from sorted CD4+, CD8+, or CD8+CD57+ T cells (not recorded which) from PBMCs. The CDR3 DNA is TGCAGTGCTCACCCCGCCTCTAGCAATCAGCCCCAGCATTTT. Amino acid sequence: CSAHPASSNQPQHF.